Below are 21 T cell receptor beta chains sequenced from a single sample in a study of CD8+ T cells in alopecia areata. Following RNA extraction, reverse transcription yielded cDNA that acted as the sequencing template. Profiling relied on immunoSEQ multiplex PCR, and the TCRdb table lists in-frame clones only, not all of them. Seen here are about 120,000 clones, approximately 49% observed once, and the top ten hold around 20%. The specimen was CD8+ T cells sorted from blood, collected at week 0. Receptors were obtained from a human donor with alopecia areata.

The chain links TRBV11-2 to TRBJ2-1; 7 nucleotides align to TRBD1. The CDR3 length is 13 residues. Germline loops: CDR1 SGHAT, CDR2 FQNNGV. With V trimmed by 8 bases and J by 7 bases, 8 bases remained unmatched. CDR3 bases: TGTGCCAGCCAGACAGGGATGGCTAATGAGCAGTTCTTC. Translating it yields CASQTGMANEQFF.

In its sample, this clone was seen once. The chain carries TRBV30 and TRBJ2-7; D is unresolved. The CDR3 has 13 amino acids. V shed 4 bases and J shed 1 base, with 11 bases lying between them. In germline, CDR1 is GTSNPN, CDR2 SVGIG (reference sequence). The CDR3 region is CAWTDVSSYEQYF. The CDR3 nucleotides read TGTGCCTGGACGGACGTAAGTTCCTACGAGCAGTACTTC.

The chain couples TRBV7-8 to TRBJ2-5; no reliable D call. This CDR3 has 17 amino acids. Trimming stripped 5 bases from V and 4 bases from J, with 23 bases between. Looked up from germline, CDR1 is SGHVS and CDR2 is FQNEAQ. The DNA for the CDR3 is TGTGCCAGCAGCCCAAACCCTCGGCAAGGGCGACGAGAGACCCAGTACTTC. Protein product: CASSPNPRQGRRETQYF.

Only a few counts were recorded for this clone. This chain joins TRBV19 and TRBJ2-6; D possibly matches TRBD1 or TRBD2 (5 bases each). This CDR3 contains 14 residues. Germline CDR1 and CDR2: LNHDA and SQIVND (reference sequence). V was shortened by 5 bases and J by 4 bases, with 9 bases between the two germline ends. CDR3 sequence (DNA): TGTGCCAGTAGTCCCAGGGACGGGGCCAACGTCCTGACTTTC. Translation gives CASSPRDGANVLTF.

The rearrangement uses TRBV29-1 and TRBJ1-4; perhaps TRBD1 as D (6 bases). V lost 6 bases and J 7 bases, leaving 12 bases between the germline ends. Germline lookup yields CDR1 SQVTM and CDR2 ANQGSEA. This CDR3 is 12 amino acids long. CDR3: CSVTGKGEKLFF. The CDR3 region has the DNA TGCAGCGTAACAGGGAAGGGTGAAAAACTGTTTTTT.

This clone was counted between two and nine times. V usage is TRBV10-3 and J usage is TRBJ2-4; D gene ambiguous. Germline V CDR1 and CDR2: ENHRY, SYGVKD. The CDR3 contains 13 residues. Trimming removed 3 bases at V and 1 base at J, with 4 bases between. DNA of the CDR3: TGTGCCATCAGTGATGGGGCCAAAAACATTCAGTACTTC. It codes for CAISDGAKNIQYF.

The CDR3 sequence: CASSMSSGVTNEQFF. The CDR3 DNA reads as TGTGCCAGTAGTATGTCTAGCGGGGTAACCAATGAGCAGTTCTTC. The chain recombines TRBV19 with TRBJ2-1; TRBD2 aligns across 9 bases. Trimming removed 3 bases from V and 6 bases from J; junction bases left unmatched: 6. CDR1 and CDR2 (germline): LNHDA, SQIVND (reference sequence). The CDR3 spans 15 residues. The full variable domain, completed using reference TRBV19 and TRBJ2-1, is DGGITQSPKYLFRKEGQNVTLSCEQNLNHDAMYWYRQDPGQGLRLIYYSQIVNDFQKGDIAEGYSVSREKKESFPLTVTSAQKNPTAFYLCASSMSSGVTNEQFFGPGTRLTVL.

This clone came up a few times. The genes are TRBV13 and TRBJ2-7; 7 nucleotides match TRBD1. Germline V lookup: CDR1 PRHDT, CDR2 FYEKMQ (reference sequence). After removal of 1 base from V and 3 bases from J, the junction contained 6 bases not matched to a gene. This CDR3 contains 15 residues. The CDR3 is CASSLEGTAIYEQYF. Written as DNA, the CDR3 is TGTGCCAGCAGCTTAGAGGGGACAGCTATCTACGAGCAGTACTTC.

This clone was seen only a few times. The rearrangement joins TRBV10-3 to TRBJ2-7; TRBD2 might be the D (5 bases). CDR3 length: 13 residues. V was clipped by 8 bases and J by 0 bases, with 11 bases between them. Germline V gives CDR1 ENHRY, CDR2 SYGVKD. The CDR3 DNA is TGTGCCATCTTAGAGGGAAGCTCCTACGAGCAGTACTTC. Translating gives CAILEGSSYEQYF.

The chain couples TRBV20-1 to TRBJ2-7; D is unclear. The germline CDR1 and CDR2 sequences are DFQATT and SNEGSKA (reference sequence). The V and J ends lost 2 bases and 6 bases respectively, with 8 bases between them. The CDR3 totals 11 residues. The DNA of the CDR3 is TGCAGTGCTAGACTGTCGACCGAGCAGTACTTC. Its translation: CSARLSTEQYF.

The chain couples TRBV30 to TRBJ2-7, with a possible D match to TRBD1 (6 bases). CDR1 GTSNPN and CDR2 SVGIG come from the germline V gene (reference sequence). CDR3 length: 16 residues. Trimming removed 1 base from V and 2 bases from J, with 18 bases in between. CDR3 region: CAWSDARQGRPYEQYF. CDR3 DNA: TGTGCCTGGAGTGACGCTCGGCAGGGGCGCCCCTACGAGCAGTACTTC.

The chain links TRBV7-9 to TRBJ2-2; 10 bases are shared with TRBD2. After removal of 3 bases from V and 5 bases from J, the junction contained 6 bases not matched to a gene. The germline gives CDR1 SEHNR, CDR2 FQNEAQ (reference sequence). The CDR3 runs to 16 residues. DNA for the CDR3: TGTGCCAGCAGCTTCGGGACTAGCGAAATAACCGGGGAGCTGTTTTTT. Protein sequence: CASSFGTSEITGELFF.

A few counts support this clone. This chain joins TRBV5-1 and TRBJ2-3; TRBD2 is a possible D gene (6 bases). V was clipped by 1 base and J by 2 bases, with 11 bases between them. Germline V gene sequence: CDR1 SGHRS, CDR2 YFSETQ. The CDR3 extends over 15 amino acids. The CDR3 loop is CASSLQEGNTDTQYF. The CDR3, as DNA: TGCGCCAGCAGCTTGCAGGAGGGGAACACAGATACGCAGTATTTT. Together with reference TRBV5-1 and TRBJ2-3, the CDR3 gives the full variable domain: KAGVTQTPRYLIKTRGQQVTLSCSPISGHRSVSWYQQTPGQGLQFLFEYFSETQRNKGNFPGRFSGRQFSNSRSEMNVSTLELGDSALYLCASSLQEGNTDTQYFGPGTRLTVL.

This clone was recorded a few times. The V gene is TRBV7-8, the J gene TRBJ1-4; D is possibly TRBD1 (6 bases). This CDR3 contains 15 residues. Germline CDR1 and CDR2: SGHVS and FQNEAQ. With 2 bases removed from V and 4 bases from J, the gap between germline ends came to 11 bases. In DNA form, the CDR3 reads TGTGCCAGCAGCTTATGGGGGGGCCATAATGAAAAACTGTTTTTT. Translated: CASSLWGGHNEKLFF.

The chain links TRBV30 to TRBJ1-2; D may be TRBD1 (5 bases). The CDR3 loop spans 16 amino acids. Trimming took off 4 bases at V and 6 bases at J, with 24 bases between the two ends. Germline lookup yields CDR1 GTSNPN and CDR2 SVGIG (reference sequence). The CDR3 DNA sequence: TGTGCCTGGATCACCCTAGGGGCAGTTTTTATGGATGGCTACACCTTC. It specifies CAWITLGAVFMDGYTF.

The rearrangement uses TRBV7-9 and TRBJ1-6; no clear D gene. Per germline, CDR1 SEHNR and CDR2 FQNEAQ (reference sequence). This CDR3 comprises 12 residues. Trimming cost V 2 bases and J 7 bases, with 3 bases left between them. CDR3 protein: CASSLSNSPLHF. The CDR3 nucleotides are TGTGCCAGCAGCTTAAGCAATTCACCCCTCCACTTT.

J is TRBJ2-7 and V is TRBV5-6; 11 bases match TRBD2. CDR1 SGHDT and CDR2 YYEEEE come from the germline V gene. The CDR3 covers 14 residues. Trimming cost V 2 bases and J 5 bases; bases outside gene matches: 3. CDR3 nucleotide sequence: TGTGCCAGCAGCTTTAGCGGGGGGGCCCACGAGCAGTACTTC. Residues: CASSFSGGAHEQYF.

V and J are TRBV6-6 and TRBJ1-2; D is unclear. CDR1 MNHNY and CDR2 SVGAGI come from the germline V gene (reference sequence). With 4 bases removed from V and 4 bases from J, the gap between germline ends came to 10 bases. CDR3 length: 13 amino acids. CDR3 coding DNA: TGTGCCAGCAGTTTTAGCGGCCTCTATGGCTACACCTTC. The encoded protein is CASSFSGLYGYTF.

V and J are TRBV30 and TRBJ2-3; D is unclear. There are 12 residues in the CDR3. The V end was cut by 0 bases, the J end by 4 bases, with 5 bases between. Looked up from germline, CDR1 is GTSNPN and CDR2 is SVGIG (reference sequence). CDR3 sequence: CAWSVAADTQYF. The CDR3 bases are TGTGCCTGGAGTGTGGCTGCAGATACGCAGTATTTT.

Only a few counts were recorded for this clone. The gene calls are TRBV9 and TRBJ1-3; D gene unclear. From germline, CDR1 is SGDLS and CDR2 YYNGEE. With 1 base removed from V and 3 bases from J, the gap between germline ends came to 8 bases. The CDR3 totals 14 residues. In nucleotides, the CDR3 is TGTGCCAGCAGCGTAACCGGAGGTGGAAACACCATATATTTT. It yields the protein CASSVTGGGNTIYF.

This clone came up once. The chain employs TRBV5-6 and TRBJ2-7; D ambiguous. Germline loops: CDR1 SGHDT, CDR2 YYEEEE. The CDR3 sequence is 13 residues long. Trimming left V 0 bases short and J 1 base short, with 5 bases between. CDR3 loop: CASSLGVSYEQYF. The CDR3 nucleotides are TGTGCCAGCAGCTTGGGAGTTTCCTACGAGCAGTACTTC.